This T cell receptor beta chain was obtained from a study of CD8 T cells in Susac syndrome (dated by TCRdb to about 2019). For the wider study: Repertoire sequencing was used to test whether CD8+ T cell activation and differentiation in Susac syndrome was antigen driven. Clonality of the CD8+ T cell repertoire was compared between more than 10 healthy donors, approximately 14 Susac syndrome patients and under 16 multiple sclerosis patients. What the research found in general, with its limitations: The study acknowledged that relatively few individuals were included in the TCR sequencing and HLA analysis.

RNA was extracted using the RNeasy kit, and roughly 0.5 to 1 microgram was reverse transcribed with random hexamers. The immunoSEQ multiplex PCR assay, which covers 54 Vbeta and 13 Jbeta segments, was used to amplify TCR beta CDR3 regions. PCR amplification bias was corrected by using a synthetic template baseline for primer optimization and computational correction. The paper's processing steps were these. Only productive sequences were kept, with reads annotated to V, D and J genes according to IMGT and analyzed in immunoSEQ Analyzer. To calculate clonality, Shannon entropy was normalized by log2 of the number of productive unique sequences and then subtracted from one. Public and private clones were assessed among the 100 most prevalent clones of each patient and control. A clone was defined as Susac-specific if it was absent from the healthy and MS cohorts, from roughly 1,000 published viral clones and from other ImmuneACCESS disease sequences. Using fastp trimming at Q25 and MiXCR clonotype assembly, TCRdb reanalyzed the public sequencing data and kept in-frame beta chains. CDR3 protein sequences are deduplicated, and each keeps its most common genes and DNA. TCRdb, not the original authors, processed these V and J calls. The sample profile shows a few hundred thousand distinct CDR3 sequences; approximately 90% of them were found once. The top ten hold less than 0.15% of the sample.

In the germline V gene, CDR1 corresponds to LGHNA and CDR2 to YNFKEQ. The CDR3 numbers 14 residues from cysteine through phenylalanine. Only the CDR3 portion is preserved as DNA: 42 bases, with reading frame beginning at the first base. The germline ends are 13 bases apart after V is trimmed by 0 bases and J by 8 bases. High-throughput TCR beta sequencing profiled peripheral blood CD8+ and CD4+ T cells from healthy donors, Susac syndrome patients and multiple sclerosis patients. The multiple sclerosis controls were treatment-naive patients whose relapsing-remitting disease, either stable or active, fulfilled the revised McDonald criteria. Bulk CD8+ and CD4+ T cells were purified magnetically by negative isolation, whereas CD8+ TEMRA cells were enriched by FACS. Blood was collected in EDTA tubes and processed within 24 hours, with PBMCs isolated through density gradient centrifugation. PBMCs destined for TCR sequencing were cryopreserved in liquid nitrogen and later thawed in a 37 °C water bath. A purity of at least 90% was achieved for sorted or isolated CD4+, CD8+ and CD8+ TEMRA cells.

A remark on this clonotype: Its target antigen remains unknown. Base qualities are missing; no much larger clone stands one base away.

Recombination connected TRBV4-2 to TRBJ2-5; matching of 6 bases hints at TRBD2 as the D gene. The sequenced sample consisted of CD8+ T cells from PBMCs. This TCR derives from a human donor with multiple sclerosis. The nucleotides are TGTGCCAGCAGCCAAGACGAGGGACTCCTTACCCAGTACTTC. The encoded protein is CASSQDEGLLTQYF.